Sequencing of this T cell receptor beta chain was carried out in a study of response to subunit inactivated influenza vaccine. TCRdb reprocessed the RT-PCR reads via MiXCR and lists one record per CDR3 protein. The table has around 710,000 distinct CDR3 sequences, about 15% seen once. Overall study results and limits: Each seasonal flu vaccination may recruit only limited new T cells, authors suggested.

The germline V gene encodes CDR1 SGHVS and CDR2 FQNEAQ. V was cut by 3 bases and J by 11 bases, with 13 bases left in between. This CDR3 is 12 amino acids long. About this clonotype: The antigen remains undetermined.

J is TRBJ1-1 and V is TRBV7-8, with a weak D call TRBD1 (5 bases). The source was PBMCs from blood, collected around 15 days before vaccination. This TCR was recovered from a man between 45 and 60 years old who received an inactivated influenza vaccine. This CDR3 is CASSFETAVAFF. The DNA of the CDR3 is TGTGCCAGCAGCTTTGAGACAGCTGTGGCTTTCTTT. Using reference TRBV7-8 and TRBJ1-1 for the parts outside the CDR3, the full variable domain is GAGVSQSPRYKVAKRGQDVALRCDPISGHVSLFWYQQALGQGPEFLTYFQNEAQLDKSGLPSDRFFAERPEGSVSTLKIQRTQQEDSAVYLCASSFETAVAFFGQGTRLTVV.